A selection of T cell receptor beta chains follows, all from one sample in a study of blood T cell repertoires in COVID-19. This table comes from immunoSEQ multiplex PCR, and its TCRdb copy is limited to in-frame clones, with some not included. The table has roughly 70,000 clones, 89% seen once. Specimen: peripheral blood. These receptors were taken from a woman aged 45-60 years with active COVID-19. Both conserved end residues are trimmed from each CDR3. The order of the fields is V gene, J gene, D gene, CDR3 protein. D genes are given only for firm matches.

V: TRBV11-2
J: TRBJ2-7
D: TRBD2
CDR3: ASSPLAGRREDYEQY

V: TRBV11-2
J: TRBJ2-1
D: TRBD2
CDR3: ASSLKLASNEQF

V: TRBV9
J: TRBJ1-5
D: NA
CDR3: ASSVGTIDQPQH

V: TRBV6-5
J: TRBJ2-7
D: TRBD2
CDR3: ASSSSGSSSYEQY

V: TRBV3-1/TRBV3-2
J: TRBJ1-2
D: NA
CDR3: ASSTRQARPWYT

V: TRBV19
J: TRBJ2-1
D: TRBD1
CDR3: ASSIPSHRGINEQF

V: TRBV20-1
J: TRBJ1-3
D: TRBD1
CDR3: SASPGQGNSGNTIY

V: TRBV3-1/TRBV3-2
J: TRBJ2-5
D: TRBD2
CDR3: ASSPSGRAETQY

V: TRBV5-5
J: TRBJ1-5
D: TRBD1
CDR3: ASSPGQGNQPQH

V: TRBV4-2
J: TRBJ2-2
D: TRBD2
CDR3: ASSPGLAGVLGELF

V: TRBV19
J: TRBJ1-1
D: NA
CDR3: ASSMLPGYTEAF

V: TRBV30
J: TRBJ1-1
D: NA
CDR3: AWSWRAATNTEAF

V: TRBV6-6
J: TRBJ2-3
D: TRBD2
CDR3: ASTEAGGTDTQY

V: TRBV30
J: TRBJ2-7
D: TRBD1
CDR3: AWFRDRPYEQY

V: TRBV13
J: TRBJ2-2
D: NA
CDR3: ASSLISLGDRYTGELF

V: TRBV27
J: TRBJ2-2
D: NA
CDR3: ASTLQRGMITGELF

V: TRBV27
J: TRBJ1-2
D: NA
CDR3: ASRVTGTGYGYT

V: TRBV7-9
J: TRBJ1-5
D: TRBD1
CDR3: ASSPTGTERQPQH

V: TRBV25-1
J: TRBJ2-7
D: TRBD2
CDR3: ASSGLAGASEQY

V: TRBV4-1
J: TRBJ2-3
D: NA
CDR3: ASSQTEPTDTQY

V: TRBV10-3
J: TRBJ2-1
D: TRBD2
CDR3: AGGGNNEQF

V: TRBV6-6
J: TRBJ1-2
D: NA
CDR3: ASSATGGSSGYT

V: TRBV28
J: TRBJ1-1
D: NA
CDR3: ASSLPQGRQNTEAF

V: TRBV7-9
J: TRBJ1-5
D: NA
CDR3: ASSETGFSNQPQH

V: TRBV2
J: TRBJ1-5
D: NA
CDR3: AINQGSNQPQH

V: TRBV7-8
J: TRBJ1-2
D: TRBD1
CDR3: ASSFLKQGPDGYT

V: TRBV5-1
J: TRBJ1-2
D: NA
CDR3: ASSLDWRDYGYT

V: TRBV10-3
J: TRBJ2-7
D: NA
CDR3: AISTAGTYEQY

V: TRBV21-1
J: TRBJ2-1
D: NA
CDR3: ASRALVRGDNEQF

V: TRBV5-1
J: TRBJ1-2
D: TRBD1
CDR3: ASTQQGESSGYT

V: TRBV9
J: TRBJ2-1
D: TRBD2
CDR3: ASQAGAYNEQF

V: TRBV5-1
J: TRBJ2-7
D: TRBD1
CDR3: ASSLGRGPGHEQY

V: TRBV21-1
J: TRBJ1-1
D: NA
CDR3: ASPQNTEAF

V: TRBV30
J: TRBJ1-2
D: TRBD1
CDR3: AWDRAYGYT

V: TRBV15
J: TRBJ2-3
D: TRBD2
CDR3: ATSGFGAGVEDTQY